This T cell receptor beta chain was recorded in a study of T cells and copy number aberrations in small-cell lung cancer (dated by TCRdb to 2020 to 2023). Regarding the study in general: To relate T cell metrics to mutations and copy number aberrations, the same tumor regions underwent both TCR repertoire sequencing and whole-exome sequencing. Tumor TCR data were available for 17 to 20 patients, and TCR data from both tumor and normal tissue were available for about 14 patients.

Using multiplexed V- and J-gene primers, the immunoSEQ hsTCRB Kit amplified TCR-beta CDR3 regions from genomic DNA. Unique DNA barcodes were added in a second PCR, and the samples were pooled together with a negative control and a positive control. Sequencing of the pooled TCR-beta libraries was performed on an Illumina MiSeq using a 150-cycle paired-end protocol. Under the source paper's analysis protocol: Raw sequencing data were processed by Adaptive Biotechnologies into a report containing normalized, annotated TCR-beta repertoires. T-cell density was computed as TCR-beta templates normalized to usable DNA, which was estimated by amplifying housekeeping genes. Richness was defined as the count of unique rearrangements, and clonality was defined as 1 minus Pielou's evenness. TCRdb took this table from immuneACCESS and kept in-frame rearrangements with V and J called. Such tables lack part of the clones; where checked against another copy, unresolved V genes explain under half of the gap, and the rest is unexplained. For V, J and clone size, that table is used; D and trimming come from the DNA. The sample table contains 9,500 to 10,000 clones; only one count was recorded for about 80% of them. In total, the top ten clones hold roughly a third of the sample.

Comment on this clone: Its recognized antigen is unknown. The record has no base qualities; no much larger clone is one base away.

The donors were limited-stage small-cell lung cancer patients who had surgical resection in Hangzhou, China, between the late 2000s and the early 2020s. All donors had upfront surgery without preoperative chemotherapy or radiotherapy, and none received immunotherapy before or after surgery. All 20 or so patients in the sequenced cohort were identified as smokers or heavy second-hand smokers. Adjacent normal lung was collected at least 2 cm from the tumor margin and was confirmed morphologically free of malignant cells by two pathologists. The study used multi-region TCR-beta sequencing of resected limited-stage small-cell lung cancers together with tumor-adjacent lung tissue to characterize T cell repertoire heterogeneity. The AllPrep DNA/RNA FFPE Kit (Qiagen) was used to extract genomic DNA from FFPE tissue. Beyond this particular receptor, the publication reports: The study was limited by a small sample size because surgical resection is uncommon in small-cell lung cancer, and the findings require validation. Tumors had lower T-cell density, richness and clonality than adjacent lung tissue, but the difference in density was not significant. All specimens were formalin-fixed paraffin-embedded tissue, which is known to introduce sequencing artifacts.

The germline V gene yields SQVTM for CDR1 and ANQGSEA for CDR2. CDR3 length: 12 amino acids, cysteine to phenylalanine. CDR3 DNA is the only sequence kept; it has 36 bases, read in frame from the first base. V is cut by 6 bases and J by 6 bases, and the space between the germline ends is 14 bases. The clonotype was recovered from a man in his 60s with small cell lung cancer. Sequencing input: normal tissue next to the tumor. This receptor chain uses TRBV29-1 and TRBJ1-2, with the D gene not clear enough to name. The CDR3 protein: CSVGLPRDGYTF. The DNA sequence follows: TGCAGCGTCGGACTCCCCCGGGATGGCTACACCTTC. Reference TRBV29-1 and TRBJ1-2 genes cover what lies past the CDR3, so the full variable domain is SAVISQKPSRDICQRGTSLTIQCQVDSQVTMMFWYRQQPGQSLTLIATANQGSEATYESGFVIDKFPISRPNLTFSTLTVSNMSPEDSSIYLCSVGLPRDGYTFGSGTRLTVV.